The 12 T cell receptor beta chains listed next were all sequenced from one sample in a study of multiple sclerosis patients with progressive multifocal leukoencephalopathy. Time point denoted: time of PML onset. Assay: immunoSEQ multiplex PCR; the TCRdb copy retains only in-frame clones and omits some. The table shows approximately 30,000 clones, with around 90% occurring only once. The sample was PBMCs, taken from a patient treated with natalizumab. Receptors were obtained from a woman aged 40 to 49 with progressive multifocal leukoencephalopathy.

The CDR3 DNA follows: TGTGCCAGCAGTAACACAGATACGCAGTATTTT. Protein product: CASSNTDTQYF. This chain links TRBV28 with TRBJ2-3; D is unclear. This CDR3 spans 11 amino acids. V was cut by 5 bases and J by 2 bases, with 2 bases left in between. The germline V gene encodes CDR1 MDHEN and CDR2 SYDVKM.

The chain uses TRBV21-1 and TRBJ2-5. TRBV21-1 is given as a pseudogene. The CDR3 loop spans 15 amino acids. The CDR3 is CASSKVDPKGETQYF. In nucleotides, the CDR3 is TGTGCCAGCAGCAAAGTGGATCCTAAGGGAGAGACCCAGTACTTC.

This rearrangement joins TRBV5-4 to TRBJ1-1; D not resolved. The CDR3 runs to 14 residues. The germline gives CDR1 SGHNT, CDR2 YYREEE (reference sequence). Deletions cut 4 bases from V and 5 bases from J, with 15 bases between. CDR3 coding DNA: TGTGCCAGCAGCGGTCTCGGGGAGCGGACTGAAGCTTTCTTT. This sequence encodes CASSGLGERTEAFF.

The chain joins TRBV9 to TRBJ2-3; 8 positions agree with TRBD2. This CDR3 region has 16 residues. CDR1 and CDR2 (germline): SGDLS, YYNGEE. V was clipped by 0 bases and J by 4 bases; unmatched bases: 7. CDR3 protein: CASSVGGAGVSDTQYF. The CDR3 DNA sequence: TGTGCCAGCAGCGTAGGGGGAGCGGGAGTTTCAGATACGCAGTATTTT. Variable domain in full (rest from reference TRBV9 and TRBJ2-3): DSGVTQTPKHLITATGQRVTLRCSPRSGDLSVYWYQQSLDQGLQFLIQYYNGEERAKGNILERFSAQQFPDLHSELNLSSLELGDSALYFCASSVGGAGVSDTQYFGPGTRLTVL.

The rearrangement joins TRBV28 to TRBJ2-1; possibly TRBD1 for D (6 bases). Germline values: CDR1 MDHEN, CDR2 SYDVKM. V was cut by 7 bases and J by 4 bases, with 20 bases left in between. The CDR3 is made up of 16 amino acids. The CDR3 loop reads CASNSLGGRQYNEQFF. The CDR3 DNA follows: TGTGCCAGCAATTCTCTAGGGGGACGCCAATACAATGAGCAGTTCTTC.

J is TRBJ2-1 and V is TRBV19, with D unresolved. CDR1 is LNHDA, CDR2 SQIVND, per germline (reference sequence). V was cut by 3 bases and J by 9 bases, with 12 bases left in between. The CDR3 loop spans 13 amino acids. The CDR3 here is CASSMGGVGEQFF. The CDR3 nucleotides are TGTGCCAGTAGTATGGGCGGTGTAGGTGAGCAGTTCTTC.

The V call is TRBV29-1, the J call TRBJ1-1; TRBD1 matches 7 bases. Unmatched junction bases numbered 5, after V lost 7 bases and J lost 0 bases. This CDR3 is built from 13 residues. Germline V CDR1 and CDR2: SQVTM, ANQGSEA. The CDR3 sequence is CSAGQVLNTEAFF. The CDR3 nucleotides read TGCAGCGCTGGACAGGTTTTGAACACTGAAGCTTTCTTT.

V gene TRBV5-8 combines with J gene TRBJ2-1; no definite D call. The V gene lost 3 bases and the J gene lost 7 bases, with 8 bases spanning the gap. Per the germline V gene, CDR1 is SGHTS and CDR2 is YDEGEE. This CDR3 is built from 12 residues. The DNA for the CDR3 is TGTGCCAGCAGCTCGGGTAGGAATGAGCAGTTCTTC. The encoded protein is CASSSGRNEQFF.

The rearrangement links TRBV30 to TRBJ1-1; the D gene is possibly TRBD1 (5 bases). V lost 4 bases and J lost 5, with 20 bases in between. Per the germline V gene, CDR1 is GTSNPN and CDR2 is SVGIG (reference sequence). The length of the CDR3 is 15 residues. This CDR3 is CAWTPGITGGTEAFF. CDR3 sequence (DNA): TGTGCCTGGACCCCTGGTATAACGGGGGGTACTGAAGCTTTCTTT.

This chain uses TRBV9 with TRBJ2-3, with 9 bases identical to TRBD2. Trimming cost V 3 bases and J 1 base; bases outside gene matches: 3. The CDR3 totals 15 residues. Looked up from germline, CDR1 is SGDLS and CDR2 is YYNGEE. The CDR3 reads CASSALAGGTDTQYF. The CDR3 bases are TGTGCCAGCAGCGCCTTAGCGGGAGGCACAGATACGCAGTATTTT.

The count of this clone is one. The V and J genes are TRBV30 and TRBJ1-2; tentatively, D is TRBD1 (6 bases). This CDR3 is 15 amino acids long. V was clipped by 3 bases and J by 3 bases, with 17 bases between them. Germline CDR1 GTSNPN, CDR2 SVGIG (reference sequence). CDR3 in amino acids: CAWRLSDRNYYGYTF. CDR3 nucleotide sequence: TGTGCCTGGAGATTATCGGACAGAAACTACTATGGCTACACCTTC.

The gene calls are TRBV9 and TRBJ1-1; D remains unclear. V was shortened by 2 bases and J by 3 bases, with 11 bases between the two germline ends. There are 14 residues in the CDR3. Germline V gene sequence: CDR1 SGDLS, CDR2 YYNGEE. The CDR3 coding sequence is TGTGCCAGCAGCGTTTACCTGGAGCACACTGAAGCTTTCTTT. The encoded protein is CASSVYLEHTEAFF.